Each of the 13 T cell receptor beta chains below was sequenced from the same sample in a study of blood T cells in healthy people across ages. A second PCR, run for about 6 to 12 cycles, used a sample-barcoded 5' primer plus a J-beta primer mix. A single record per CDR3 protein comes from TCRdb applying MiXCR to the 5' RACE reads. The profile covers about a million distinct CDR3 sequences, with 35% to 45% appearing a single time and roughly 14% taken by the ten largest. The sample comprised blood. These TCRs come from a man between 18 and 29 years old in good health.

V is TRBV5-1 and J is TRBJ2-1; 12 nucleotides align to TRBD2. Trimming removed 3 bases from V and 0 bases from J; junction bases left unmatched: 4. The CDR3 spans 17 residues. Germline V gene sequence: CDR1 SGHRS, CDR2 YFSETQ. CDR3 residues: CASSSTSGGYSYNEQFF. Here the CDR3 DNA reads TGCGCCAGCAGCTCGACTAGCGGGGGTTACTCCTACAATGAGCAGTTCTTC.

CDR3 sequence: CASSTVNYGYTF. The CDR3 bases are TGTGCCAGCAGTACGGTGAACTATGGCTACACCTTC. The chain links TRBV6-2 or TRBV6-3 to TRBJ1-2; D not certain. Germline CDR1 is MNHEY and CDR2 is SVGEGT. V lost 5 bases, J lost 2 bases, and 6 bases lay in between. This CDR3 is 12 amino acids long.

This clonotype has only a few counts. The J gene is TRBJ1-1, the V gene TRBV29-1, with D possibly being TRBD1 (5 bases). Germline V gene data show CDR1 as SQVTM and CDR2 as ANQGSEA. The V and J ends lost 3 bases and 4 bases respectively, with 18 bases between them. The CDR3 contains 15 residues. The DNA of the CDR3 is TGCAGCGTTGACCTAACCAGGGAGCTGGGCACTGAAGCTTTCTTT. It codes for CSVDLTRELGTEAFF.

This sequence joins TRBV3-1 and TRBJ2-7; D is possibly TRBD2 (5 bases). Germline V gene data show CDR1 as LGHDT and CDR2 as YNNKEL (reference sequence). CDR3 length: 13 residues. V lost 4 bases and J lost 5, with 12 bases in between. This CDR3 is CASSRGLSDEQYF. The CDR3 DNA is TGTGCCAGCAGCCGCGGACTGTCGGACGAGCAGTACTTC.

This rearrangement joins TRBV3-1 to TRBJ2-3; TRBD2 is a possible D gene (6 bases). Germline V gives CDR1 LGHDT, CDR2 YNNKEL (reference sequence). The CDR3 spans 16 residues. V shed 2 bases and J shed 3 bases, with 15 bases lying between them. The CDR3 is CASSQRAGKITDTQYF. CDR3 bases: TGTGCCAGCAGCCAACGGGCGGGGAAAATAACAGATACGCAGTATTTT.

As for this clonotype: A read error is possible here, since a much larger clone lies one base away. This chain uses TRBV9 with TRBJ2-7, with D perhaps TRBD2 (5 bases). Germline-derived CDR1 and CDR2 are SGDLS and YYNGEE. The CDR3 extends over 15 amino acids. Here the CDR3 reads CASSVGGRSSHEQYF. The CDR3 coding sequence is TGTGCCAGCAGCGTAGGAGGGCGGAGCTCCCACGAGCAGTACTTC.

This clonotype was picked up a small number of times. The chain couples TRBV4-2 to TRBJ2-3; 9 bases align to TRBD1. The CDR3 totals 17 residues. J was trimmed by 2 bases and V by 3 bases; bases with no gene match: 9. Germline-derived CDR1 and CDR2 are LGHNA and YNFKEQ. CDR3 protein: CASSQAGTGFFTDTQYF. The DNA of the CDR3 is TGTGCCAGCAGCCAGGCCGGGACAGGGTTTTTCACAGATACGCAGTATTTT.

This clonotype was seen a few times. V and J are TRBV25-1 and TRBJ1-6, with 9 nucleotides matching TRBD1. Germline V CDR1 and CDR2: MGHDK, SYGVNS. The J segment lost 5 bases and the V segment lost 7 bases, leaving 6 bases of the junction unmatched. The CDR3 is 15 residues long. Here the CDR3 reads CASNFGDRDNSPLHF. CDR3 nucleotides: TGTGCCAGCAATTTTGGGGACAGGGATAATTCACCCCTCCACTTT.

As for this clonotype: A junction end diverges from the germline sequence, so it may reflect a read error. This CDR3 reads CASSLTPTGLSLQETQYF. The CDR3, as DNA: TGTGCTAGCAGCCTAACCCCGACAGGACTCAGCCTCCAAGAGACCCAGTACTTC. V and J are TRBV7-7 and TRBJ2-5; maybe TRBD1 (6 bases). The CDR3 extends over 18 amino acids. CDR1 and CDR2 from the germline V gene are SSHAT and FNYEAQ (reference sequence).

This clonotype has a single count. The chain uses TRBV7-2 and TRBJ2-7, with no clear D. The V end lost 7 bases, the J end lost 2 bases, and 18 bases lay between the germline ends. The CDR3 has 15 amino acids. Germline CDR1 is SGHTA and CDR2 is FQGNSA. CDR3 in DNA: TGTGCCAGCACCTCTGGCCCGCAGAGACCCTACGAGCAGTACTTC. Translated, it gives CASTSGPQRPYEQYF.

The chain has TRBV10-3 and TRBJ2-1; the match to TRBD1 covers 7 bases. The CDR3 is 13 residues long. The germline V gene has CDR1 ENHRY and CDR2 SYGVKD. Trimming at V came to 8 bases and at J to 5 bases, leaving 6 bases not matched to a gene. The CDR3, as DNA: TGTGCCATCCAGGGGGAAGATAACAATGAGCAGTTCTTC. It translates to CAIQGEDNNEQFF.

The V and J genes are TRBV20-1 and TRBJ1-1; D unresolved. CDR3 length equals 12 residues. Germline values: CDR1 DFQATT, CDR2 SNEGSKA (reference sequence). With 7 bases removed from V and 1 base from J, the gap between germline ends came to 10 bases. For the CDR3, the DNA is TGCAGTGAGAGAAAATGGAACACTGAAGCTTTCTTT. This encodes CSERKWNTEAFF.

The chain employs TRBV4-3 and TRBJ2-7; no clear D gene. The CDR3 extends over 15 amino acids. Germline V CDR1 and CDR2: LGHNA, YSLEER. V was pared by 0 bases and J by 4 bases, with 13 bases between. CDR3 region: CASSQDRVVGYEQYF. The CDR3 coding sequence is TGCGCCAGCAGCCAAGATCGGGTCGTCGGATACGAGCAGTACTTC.